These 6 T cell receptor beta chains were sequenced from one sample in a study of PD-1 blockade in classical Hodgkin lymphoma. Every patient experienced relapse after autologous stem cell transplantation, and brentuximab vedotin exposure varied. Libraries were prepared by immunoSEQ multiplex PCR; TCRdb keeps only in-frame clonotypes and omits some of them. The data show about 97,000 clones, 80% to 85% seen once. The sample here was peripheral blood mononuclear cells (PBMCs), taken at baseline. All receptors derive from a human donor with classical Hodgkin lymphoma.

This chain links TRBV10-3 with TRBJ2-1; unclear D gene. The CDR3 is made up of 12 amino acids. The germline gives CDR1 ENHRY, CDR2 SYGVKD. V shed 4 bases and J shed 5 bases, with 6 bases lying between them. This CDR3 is CAISVADNEQFF. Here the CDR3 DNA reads TGTGCCATCAGTGTAGCAGACAATGAGCAGTTCTTC.

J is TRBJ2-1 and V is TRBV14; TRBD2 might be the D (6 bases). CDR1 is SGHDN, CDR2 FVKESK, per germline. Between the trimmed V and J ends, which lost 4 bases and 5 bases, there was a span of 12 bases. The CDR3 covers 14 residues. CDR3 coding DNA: TGTGCCAGCAGCCCTTTGGGGGGTAACAATGAGCAGTTCTTC. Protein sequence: CASSPLGGNNEQFF.

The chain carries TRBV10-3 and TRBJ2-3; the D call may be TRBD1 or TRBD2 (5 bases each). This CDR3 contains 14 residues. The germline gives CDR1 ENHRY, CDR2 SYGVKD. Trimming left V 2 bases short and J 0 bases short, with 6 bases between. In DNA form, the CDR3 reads TGTGCCATCAGTGAGGGGGACAGCACAGATACGCAGTATTTT. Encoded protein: CAISEGDSTDTQYF.

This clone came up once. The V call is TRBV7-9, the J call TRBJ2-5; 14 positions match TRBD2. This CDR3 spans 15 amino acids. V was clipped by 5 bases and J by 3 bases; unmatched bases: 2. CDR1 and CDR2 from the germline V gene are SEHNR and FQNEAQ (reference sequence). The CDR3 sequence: CASSRGLAGEETQYF. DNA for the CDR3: TGTGCCAGCAGCCGGGGACTAGCGGGAGAAGAGACCCAGTACTTC.

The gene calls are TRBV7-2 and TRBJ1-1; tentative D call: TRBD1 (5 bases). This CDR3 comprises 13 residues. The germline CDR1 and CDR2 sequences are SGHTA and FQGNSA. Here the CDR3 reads CATQWGGNTEAFF. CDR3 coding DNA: TGTGCTACGCAATGGGGGGGGAACACTGAAGCTTTCTTT.

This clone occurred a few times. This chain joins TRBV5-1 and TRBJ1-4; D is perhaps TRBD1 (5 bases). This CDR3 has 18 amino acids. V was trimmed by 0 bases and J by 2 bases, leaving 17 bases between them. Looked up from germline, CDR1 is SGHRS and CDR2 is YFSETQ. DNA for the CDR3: TGCGCCAGCAGCTTGGCCGGTTGGGGGTTCTCGACTAATGAAAAACTGTTTTTT. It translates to CASSLAGWGFSTNEKLFF.